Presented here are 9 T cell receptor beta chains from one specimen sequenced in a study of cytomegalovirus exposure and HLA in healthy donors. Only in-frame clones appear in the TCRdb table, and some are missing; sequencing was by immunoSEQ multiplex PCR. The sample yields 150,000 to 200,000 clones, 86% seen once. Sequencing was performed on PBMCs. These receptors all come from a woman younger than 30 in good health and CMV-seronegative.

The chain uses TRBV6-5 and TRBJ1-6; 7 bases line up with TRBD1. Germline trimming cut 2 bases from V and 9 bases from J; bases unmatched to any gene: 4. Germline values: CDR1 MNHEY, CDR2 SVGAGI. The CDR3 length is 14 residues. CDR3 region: CASSYRQGGSPLHF. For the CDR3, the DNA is TGTGCCAGCAGTTACAGGCAGGGGGGTTCACCCCTCCACTTT.

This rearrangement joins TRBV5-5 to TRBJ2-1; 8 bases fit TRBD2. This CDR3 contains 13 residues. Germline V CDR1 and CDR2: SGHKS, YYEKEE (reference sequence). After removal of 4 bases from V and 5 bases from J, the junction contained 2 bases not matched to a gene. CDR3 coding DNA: TGTGCCAGCAGCGGGACTAGAAACAATGAGCAGTTCTTC. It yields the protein CASSGTRNNEQFF.

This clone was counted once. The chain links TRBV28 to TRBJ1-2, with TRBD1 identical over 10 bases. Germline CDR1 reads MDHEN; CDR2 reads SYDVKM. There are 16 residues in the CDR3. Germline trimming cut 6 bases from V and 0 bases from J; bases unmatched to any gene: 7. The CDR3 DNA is TGTGCCAGCAGGGGAGGGGGACAGGGGACTAACTATGGCTACACCTTC. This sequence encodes CASRGGGQGTNYGYTF.

The CDR3 nucleotides read TGTGCCAGCAGCTTAGAGGTGGCAGGAAGGGGCTACACCTTC. Translation gives CASSLEVAGRGYTF. The genes are TRBV7-6 and TRBJ1-2; no clear D. Trimming took off 1 base at V and 8 bases at J, with 14 bases between the two ends. Germline loops: CDR1 SGHVS, CDR2 FNYEAQ. The CDR3 runs to 14 residues.

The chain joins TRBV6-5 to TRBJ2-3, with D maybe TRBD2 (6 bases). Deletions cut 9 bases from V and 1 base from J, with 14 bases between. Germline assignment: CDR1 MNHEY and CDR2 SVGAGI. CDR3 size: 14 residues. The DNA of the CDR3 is TGTGCCAGTCGAAAGCCGGGGGGCACAGATACGCAGTATTTT. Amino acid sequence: CASRKPGGTDTQYF.

In nucleotides, the CDR3 is TGTGCCAGCAGAGTCATAGGTGAAGGGGTGAGAACCGGGGAGCTGTTTTTT. This encodes CASRVIGEGVRTGELFF. The chain joins TRBV2 to TRBJ2-2; D is perhaps TRBD1 (5 bases). There are 17 residues in the CDR3. Germline-derived CDR1 and CDR2 are SNHLY and FYNNEI. The ends were cut back, 6 bases at V and 5 bases at J, with 22 bases in the middle.

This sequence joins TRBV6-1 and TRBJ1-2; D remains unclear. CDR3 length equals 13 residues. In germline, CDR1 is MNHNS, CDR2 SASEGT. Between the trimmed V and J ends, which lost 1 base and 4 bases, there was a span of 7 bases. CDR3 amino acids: CASSEEPIYGYTF. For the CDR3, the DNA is TGTGCCAGCAGTGAAGAGCCTATCTATGGCTACACCTTC.

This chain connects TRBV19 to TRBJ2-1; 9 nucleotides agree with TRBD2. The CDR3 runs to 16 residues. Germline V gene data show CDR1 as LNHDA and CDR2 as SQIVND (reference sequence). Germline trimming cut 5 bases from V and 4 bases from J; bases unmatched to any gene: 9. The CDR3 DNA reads TGTGCCAGTAGTCCCCGACTAGCGGACTCATACAATGAGCAGTTCTTC. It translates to CASSPRLADSYNEQFF.

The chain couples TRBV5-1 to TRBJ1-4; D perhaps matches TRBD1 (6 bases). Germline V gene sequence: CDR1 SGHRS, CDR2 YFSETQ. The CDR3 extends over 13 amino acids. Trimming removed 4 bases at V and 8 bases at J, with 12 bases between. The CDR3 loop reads CASSLMTGEKLFF. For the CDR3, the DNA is TGCGCCAGCAGCCTGATGACAGGCGAAAAACTGTTTTTT.